This T cell receptor (beta chain) was obtained from a study of T cells in Graves' hyperthyroidism and ophthalmopathy. Newly diagnosed hyperthyroidism, duration under 2 months, in patients aged 18 to 65. About 9.4 ml fresh peripheral blood yielded the PBMCs. Amplified regions were TCR beta CDR3 sequences from RNA transcripts. The HTBI primer set was used in a first-round RT-PCR of the TCR CDR3. TCRdb re-called the multiplex PCR reads with MiXCR, one entry per CDR3 protein. The sample has 300,000 to 400,000 distinct CDR3 sequences; roughly a fifth are singletons. The CDR3 spans 14 residues. Trimming took 6 bases from V and 2 from J; bases not matched to a gene: 1. CDR1 is MDHEN and CDR2 is SYDVKM in the germline V gene.

This clonotype was obtained from a woman in her forties or fifties with Graves' hyperthyroidism. Sequencing was performed on blood. This sequence joins TRBV28 and TRBJ2-1; 10 bases fit TRBD2. Here the CDR3 DNA reads TGTGCCAGCAGGGGACTAGCGACCTACAATGAGCAGTTCTTC. Translated, it gives CASRGLATYNEQFF. The whole variable domain, remainder taken from reference TRBV28 and TRBJ2-1, is DVKVTQSSRYLVKRTGEKVFLECVQDMDHENMFWYRQDPGLGLRLIYFSYDVKMKEKGDIPEGYSVSREKKERFSLILESASTNQTSMYLCASRGLATYNEQFFGPGTRLTVL.